The rows below give T cell receptor beta chains drawn from one sample of a study of human T cells and chemical hapten exposure. TCRdb redid the calling of the RACE reads with MiXCR, one entry per CDR3 protein. The sample consists of roughly 71,000 distinct CDR3 sequences, around 6.3% of them appearing once. Sequenced sample: whole blood. The receptors come from a female donor in good health. Some clones in this sample may be carry-over from other donors' samples. Each CDR3 is given with its conserved first and last residue. The order of the fields is J gene, D gene, clone size, V gene, CDR3 DNA, CDR3 protein. A D gene is named only where the DNA matches it firmly. Clone sizes are given selectively: once, few, many, or a class where the clone is expanded.

J: TRBJ1-2; D: TRBD1; size: many; V: TRBV2; DNA: TGTGCCATCAGAGGACAGGGAAGGAACTATGGCTACACCTTC; CDR3: CAIRGQGRNYGYTF
J: TRBJ1-3; D: -; size: many; V: TRBV12-3/TRBV12-4; DNA: TGTGCCAGCAGTTTAACTCGCCCTGGAAACACCATATATTTT; CDR3: CASSLTRPGNTIYF
J: TRBJ2-7; D: -; size: many; V: TRBV20-1; DNA: TGCAGTGCTAGAGATATTCGGGGCGAGCAGTACTTC; CDR3: CSARDIRGEQYF
J: TRBJ2-2; D: -; size: -; V: TRBV5-1; DNA: TGCGCCACGCAGGGGTTAGCGAACACCGGGGAGCTGTTTTTT; CDR3: CATQGLANTGELFF
J: TRBJ2-3; D: -; size: few; V: TRBV24-1; DNA: TGTGCCACCAGTGACGGGAGTCAAGATACGCAGTATTTT; CDR3: CATSDGSQDTQYF
J: TRBJ1-5; D: -; size: many; V: TRBV7-8; DNA: TGTGCCAGCAGCTTAGCGGGGGTAGCCGGGCAGCCCCAGCATTTT; CDR3: CASSLAGVAGQPQHF
J: TRBJ2-2; D: TRBD2; size: many; V: TRBV20-1; DNA: TGCAGTGCTAACTTAGCGGGAGCGGGCGGGGAGCTGTTTTTT; CDR3: CSANLAGAGGELFF
J: TRBJ2-5; D: TRBD2; size: -; V: TRBV20-1; DNA: TGCAGTGCTAAACGGGAGGGCTTTACAGAGACCCAGTACTTC; CDR3: CSAKREGFTETQYF
J: TRBJ1-1; D: -; size: many; V: TRBV12-3/TRBV12-4; DNA: TGTGCCAGCAACTTGGGGGCATCCGACAGCACTGAAGCTTTCTTT; CDR3: CASNLGASDSTEAFF
J: TRBJ2-1; D: TRBD2; size: many; V: TRBV7-9; DNA: TGTGCCAGCAGCTTAGCCGCGGGAGGAGTGGGTGAGCAGTTCTTC; CDR3: CASSLAAGGVGEQFF
J: TRBJ2-7; D: -; size: many; V: TRBV21-1; DNA: TGTGCCAGCAGCTCGGAATCGCCCTCGGAGCCACTACAACTATACGAGCAGTACTTC; CDR3: CASSSESPSEPLQLYEQYF
J: TRBJ2-4; D: -; size: once; V: TRBV6-4; DNA: TGTGCCAGCAGTGACTCAGGTCACCCCGAGACCAAAAACATTCAGTACTTC; CDR3: CASSDSGHPETKNIQYF
J: TRBJ2-1; D: TRBD2; size: many; V: TRBV29-1; DNA: TGCAGCGTTGGGACCGGGACTAGCATCAATGAGCAGTTCTTC; CDR3: CSVGTGTSINEQFF
J: TRBJ2-1; D: TRBD1; size: -; V: TRBV6-1; DNA: TGTGCCAGCAGTGAATCGGCAGGGGGCTCGACGGAGCAGTTCTTC; CDR3: CASSESAGGSTEQFF
J: TRBJ2-3; D: -; size: many; V: TRBV20-1; DNA: TGCAGTGCTAAAAGTGGAGCGGGACACACAGATACGCAGTATTTT; CDR3: CSAKSGAGHTDTQYF
J: TRBJ1-5; D: -; size: -; V: TRBV20-1; DNA: TGCAGTGCCCTGTTAGGGGTGAGCAATCAGCCCCAGCATTTT; CDR3: CSALLGVSNQPQHF
J: TRBJ2-4; D: -; size: many; V: TRBV12-3/TRBV12-4; DNA: TGTGCCAGCAGTTTACTCTCGACTAGTCTTGTCAAAAACATTCAGTACTTC; CDR3: CASSLLSTSLVKNIQYF
J: TRBJ2-3; D: TRBD2; size: -; V: TRBV2; DNA: TGTGCCAGCAGCCTAGCGGGGGCCCTCACAGATACGCAGTATTTT; CDR3: CASSLAGALTDTQYF
J: TRBJ1-1; D: -; size: medium-sized; V: TRBV7-2; DNA: TGTGCCAGCAGCCCACGGTACACTGAAGCTTTCTTT; CDR3: CASSPRYTEAFF
J: TRBJ2-1; D: -; size: many; V: TRBV7-9; DNA: TGTGCCAGCAGCTTAACCGACAAGAATGAGCAGTTCTTC; CDR3: CASSLTDKNEQFF
J: TRBJ1-4; D: -; size: many; V: TRBV5-1; DNA: TGCGCCAGCAGCTTGGCCGGCCAGGGAGTGGAAAAACTGTTTTTT; CDR3: CASSLAGQGVEKLFF
J: TRBJ2-7; D: -; size: many; V: TRBV12-3/TRBV12-4; DNA: TGTGCCAGCAGTCCCCGACAGGGGAGGGCCCACGAGCAGTACTTC; CDR3: CASSPRQGRAHEQYF
J: TRBJ2-3; D: -; size: few; V: TRBV11-2; DNA: TGTGCCAGCAGCTTAGGAGCATTGGATACGCAGTATTTT; CDR3: CASSLGALDTQYF
J: TRBJ2-1; D: -; size: many; V: TRBV28; DNA: TGTGCCAGCGCCGCGGTAGGGGGAGGTAATGAGCAGTTCTTC; CDR3: CASAAVGGGNEQFF
J: TRBJ1-4; D: -; size: -; V: TRBV6-6; DNA: TGTGCCAGAAGTTACTCGAACAGGGCTGATGAAAAACTGTTTTTT; CDR3: CARSYSNRADEKLFF
J: TRBJ2-5; D: TRBD1; size: few; V: TRBV29-1; DNA: TGCAGCGTGAGCGACAGGGGATCCGAAGAGACCCAGTACTTC; CDR3: CSVSDRGSEETQYF
J: TRBJ2-3; D: TRBD1; size: few; V: TRBV28; DNA: TGTGCCAGCAGATCCCCAGGGGGCAAGTATTTT; CDR3: CASRSPGGKYF
J: TRBJ2-3; D: -; size: -; V: TRBV5-6; DNA: TGTGCCAGCAGCTTACCCGGCCAGGGACTGGAGATAGATACGCAGTATTTT; CDR3: CASSLPGQGLEIDTQYF
J: TRBJ1-4; D: TRBD1; size: many; V: TRBV6-5; DNA: TGTGCCAGCAGCGAGGACAGGCCTAATGAAAAACTGTTTTTT; CDR3: CASSEDRPNEKLFF
J: TRBJ1-1; D: -; size: -; V: TRBV7-8; DNA: TGTGCCAGCAGCCCACGCTGCACTGAAGCTTTCTTT; CDR3: CASSPRCTEAFF
J: TRBJ2-7; D: -; size: many; V: TRBV20-1; DNA: TGCAGTGCTAGAGTACGGAGTGTCGAGCAGTACTTC; CDR3: CSARVRSVEQYF
J: TRBJ2-2; D: TRBD1; size: few; V: TRBV7-8; DNA: TGTGCCAGCAGACGACAGGGGATTCACGGCGCCGGGGAGCTGTTTTTT; CDR3: CASRRQGIHGAGELFF
J: TRBJ2-6; D: TRBD1; size: -; V: TRBV12-3/TRBV12-4; DNA: TGTGCCAGCAGTTTCGACAGGGGGCACTCTGGGGCCAACGTCCTGACTTTC; CDR3: CASSFDRGHSGANVLTF
J: TRBJ2-7; D: -; size: -; V: TRBV7-8; DNA: TGTGCCAGCAGCACGCGCACAGGCTACGAGCAGTACTTC; CDR3: CASSTRTGYEQYF
J: TRBJ2-7; D: TRBD2; size: many; V: TRBV6-2/TRBV6-3; DNA: TGTGCCAGCAGCCCTTTGGCGGGGGACCTTTTTGGGCAGTACTTC; CDR3: CASSPLAGDLFGQYF
J: TRBJ2-7; D: TRBD1; size: many; V: TRBV20-1; DNA: TGCAGTGCTAGGGGACAGAACTACGAGCAGTACTTC; CDR3: CSARGQNYEQYF
J: TRBJ1-1; D: -; size: few; V: TRBV25-1; DNA: TGTGCCAGCAGTGACCTTACATCAGGGGCTCCGAGTGAAGCTTTCTTT; CDR3: CASSDLTSGAPSEAFF
J: TRBJ2-7; D: TRBD2; size: many; V: TRBV28; DNA: TGTGCCAGCAGCTCGTTCTGGGGCGACCAGACTAGCGGGAGGCGGGGAGGGGAGCAGTACTTC; CDR3: CASSSFWGDQTSGRRGGEQYF
J: TRBJ1-2; D: -; size: -; V: TRBV5-6; DNA: TGTGCCAGTAAGAAGTGGGCGGTCGACGGCTACACCTTC; CDR3: CASKKWAVDGYTF
J: TRBJ1-4; D: TRBD1; size: many; V: TRBV11-2; DNA: TGTGCCAGCAGCCGGGACAGGGGAGGTGAAAAACTGTTTTTT; CDR3: CASSRDRGGEKLFF
J: TRBJ2-1; D: -; size: -; V: TRBV28; DNA: TGTGCCAGCAGTCGGGAGTCAGGGGACTACAATGAGCAGTTCTTC; CDR3: CASSRESGDYNEQFF
J: TRBJ1-2; D: -; size: -; V: TRBV6-4; DNA: TGTGCCAGGGCAAAGGGGTCCCCCTTCTCCTATGGCTACACCTTC; CDR3: CARAKGSPFSYGYTF
J: TRBJ2-3; D: -; size: -; V: TRBV25-1; DNA: TGTGCCAGCAGTGAGTCCCAGGGTGGAACGCAGTATTTT; CDR3: CASSESQGGTQYF
J: TRBJ2-5; D: TRBD1; size: -; V: TRBV7-8; DNA: TGTGCCAGCAGCCCCCTGAGGAGAGGGGGCGCTTTCCTGGAGACCCAGTACTTC; CDR3: CASSPLRRGGAFLETQYF
J: TRBJ1-4; D: -; size: -; V: TRBV20-1; DNA: TGCAGTGCTAGAGCGGGACATCCGTTTTTT; CDR3: CSARAGHPFF
J: TRBJ1-1; D: TRBD1; size: few; V: TRBV2; DNA: TGTGCCAGCCGCCGGGACAGGCCGAACACTGAAGCTTTCTTT; CDR3: CASRRDRPNTEAFF
J: TRBJ1-1; D: -; size: -; V: TRBV4-1; DNA: TGCGCCAGCAGCCAGGGAGCCGCGAACACTGAAGCTTTCTTT; CDR3: CASSQGAANTEAFF
J: TRBJ1-3; D: -; size: -; V: TRBV6-5; DNA: TGTGCCAGCTCCCCCGGCCCGGGCTACGGCGACACCATATATTTT; CDR3: CASSPGPGYGDTIYF
J: TRBJ2-7; D: -; size: few; V: TRBV29-1; DNA: TGCAGCGGACTCTCCGAGGGTGGGGAGCAGTACTTC; CDR3: CSGLSEGGEQYF
J: TRBJ2-1; D: -; size: many; V: TRBV6-2/TRBV6-3; DNA: TGTGCCAGCAGCCCGGGACCCGAGGGAGATGAGCAGTTCTTC; CDR3: CASSPGPEGDEQFF
J: TRBJ2-7; D: TRBD1; size: few; V: TRBV28; DNA: TGTGCCAGCAACCTTGGCACCCCACCCACAGGGGAAGGGGCCTACGAGCAGTACTTC; CDR3: CASNLGTPPTGEGAYEQYF
J: TRBJ1-5; D: -; size: few; V: TRBV7-9; DNA: TGTGCCAGCACCAGTGGGGGTTGGGAGCCCCAGCATTTT; CDR3: CASTSGGWEPQHF
J: TRBJ1-2; D: -; size: many; V: TRBV6-6; DNA: TGTGCCAGCAGTTACTCGATAAAGGCCAACTATGGCTACACCTTC; CDR3: CASSYSIKANYGYTF